The clone carrying this T cell receptor (beta chain) was counted at least ten times. The sample belongs to a study of neurological immune-mediated disorders. Time point indicated: longitudinal time-point 1 (baseline). TCRdb reprocessed the 5' RACE reads via MiXCR and lists one record per CDR3 protein. The profile shows tens of thousands of distinct CDR3 sequences, over 8.5% of them singletons. The sample comprised PBMCs. The origin of this receptor is a male donor with HTLV-1-associated myelopathy (HAM/TSP).

The CDR3: CASSDTGTYEQYF. CDR3 sequence (DNA): TGTGCCAGCAGCGATACAGGGACCTACGAGCAGTACTTC. The chain is built from TRBV28 and TRBJ2-7; tentative D call: TRBD1 (6 bases). V lost 6 bases and J 2 bases, leaving 11 bases between the germline ends. Germline-derived CDR1 and CDR2 are MDHEN and SYDVKM. CDR3 size: 13 residues.